This T cell receptor (beta chain) originates from a study of shared clonotypes between healthy human individuals. Clones were read by immunoSEQ multiplex PCR, and TCRdb kept only the in-frame ones, dropping some. The data hold over 2 million clones, with 85% to 95% observed a single time. With V trimmed by 10 bases and J by 5 bases, 9 bases remained unmatched. Germline V gene lookup returns CDR1 MNHEY and CDR2 SMNVEV (reference sequence). CDR3 length: 13 amino acids. Sequencing used naive CD4+ T cells sorted from blood. Indicated subset: CD45RA+ positively selected. This chain connects TRBV27 to TRBJ2-7; 9 nucleotides match TRBD2. The clonotype comes from a man aged 18 to 29 in good health. The CDR3 protein is CATRLAGKNEQYF. The CDR3 DNA reads TGTGCCACTCGCCTAGCGGGGAAAAACGAGCAGTACTTC.